The source of this TCR beta chain is a study of shared clonotypes between healthy human individuals. Overall study context: Serving as donors were two women and three men, whose ages spanned 18 to 49. Per-donor plates numbered three CD4 naive, three CD4 memory, two CD8 naive and one CD8 memory.

As defined, naive CD8 cells were CD45RO-negative and positively selected for CCR7, with terminally differentiated effector memory CD45RA+ cells excluded. CDR1 is SGDLS and CDR2 is YYNGEE in the germline V gene. The CDR3 extends over 14 amino acids. Trimming removed 6 bases at V and 0 bases at J, with 12 bases between. Approximately 210 ng DNA, tens of thousands of T cell genomes, went into each sorted-subset replicate PCR. TCRdb's table, derived via immunoSEQ multiplex PCR, lists solely in-frame clones and lacks some. The data hold roughly 550,000 clones, with around 95% observed a single time. This TCR came from a woman younger than 45 in good health. Sequencing was carried out using naive CD8+ T cells sorted from blood. The chain links TRBV9 to TRBJ1-1; no clear D gene. The CDR3 DNA is TGTGCCAGCAACCCCGGGGTGGTGAACACTGAAGCTTTCTTT. Translated, it gives CASNPGVVNTEAFF.